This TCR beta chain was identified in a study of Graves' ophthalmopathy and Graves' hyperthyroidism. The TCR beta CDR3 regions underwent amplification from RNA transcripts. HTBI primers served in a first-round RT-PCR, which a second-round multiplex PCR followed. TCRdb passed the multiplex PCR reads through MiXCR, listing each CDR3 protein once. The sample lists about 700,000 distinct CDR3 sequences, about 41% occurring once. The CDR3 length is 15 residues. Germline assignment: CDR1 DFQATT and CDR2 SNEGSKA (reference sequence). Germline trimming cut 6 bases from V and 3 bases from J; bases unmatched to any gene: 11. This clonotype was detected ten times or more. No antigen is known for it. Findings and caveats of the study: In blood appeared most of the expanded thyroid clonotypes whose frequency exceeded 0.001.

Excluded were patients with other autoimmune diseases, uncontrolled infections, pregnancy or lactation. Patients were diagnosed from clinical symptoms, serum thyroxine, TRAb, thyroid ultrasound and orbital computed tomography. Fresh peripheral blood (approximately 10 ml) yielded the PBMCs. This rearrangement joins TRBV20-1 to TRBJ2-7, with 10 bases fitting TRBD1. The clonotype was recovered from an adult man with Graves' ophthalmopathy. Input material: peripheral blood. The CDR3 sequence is CSATGGTGAVYEQYF. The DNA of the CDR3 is TGCAGTGCAACAGGAGGGACAGGGGCTGTCTACGAGCAGTACTTC.